The 29 T cell receptor beta chains below were found in one sample sequenced in a study of blood T cell repertoires in COVID-19. Method: immunoSEQ multiplex PCR; TCRdb's copy keeps in-frame clones and lacks some. Here the sample spans more than 35,000 clones, around 81% being singletons. Source material: peripheral blood. The receptors derive from a woman of 80 years or more with acute or convalescent COVID-19.

CDR3 sequence (DNA): TGCGCCAGCGGGGAAAGGGGGCCAGGACAATGGCAGTACTTC. Its translation: CASGERGPGQWQYF. V and J are TRBV10-2 and TRBJ2-4, with 7 bases lining up with TRBD1. The trim removed 8 bases at V and 13 bases at J, leaving 17 bases unmatched. This CDR3 has 14 amino acids. Germline CDR1 WSHSY, CDR2 SAAADI.

This clone was picked up a small number of times. The chain employs TRBV18 and TRBJ2-3, with D possibly being TRBD1 (5 bases). CDR1 is KGHSH, CDR2 LQKENI, per germline. This CDR3 contains 13 residues. With 8 bases removed from V and 1 base from J, the gap between germline ends came to 10 bases. Here the CDR3 reads CASQEGGTDTQYF. In nucleotides, the CDR3 is TGTGCCAGCCAGGAAGGGGGCACAGATACGCAGTATTTT.

V gene TRBV7-8 combines with J gene TRBJ2-3; 8 bases are a match to TRBD1. This CDR3 region has 14 residues. The junction had 6 bases not matched to a gene; V was cut back by 7 bases and J by 3 bases. The germline V gene encodes CDR1 SGHVS and CDR2 FQNEAQ. The CDR3 DNA reads as TGTGCCAGCAACTACAGGGGGTTAACAGATACGCAGTATTTT. It yields the protein CASNYRGLTDTQYF. Full variable domain (rest looked up from reference TRBV7-8 and TRBJ2-3): GAGVSQSPRYKVAKRGQDVALRCDPISGHVSLFWYQQALGQGPEFLTYFQNEAQLDKSGLPSDRFFAERPEGSVSTLKIQRTQQEDSAVYLCASNYRGLTDTQYFGPGTRLTVL.

The chain recombines TRBV18 with TRBJ1-1; 9 bases agree with TRBD1. The CDR3 has 16 residues. Trimming removed 8 bases from V and 1 base from J; junction bases left unmatched: 11. Germline V gene data show CDR1 as KGHSH and CDR2 as LQKENI. The CDR3 DNA follows: TGTGCCAGCGCAGGTGGACAGGGGCACCAGAACACTGAAGCTTTCTTT. This encodes CASAGGQGHQNTEAFF. Together with reference TRBV18 and TRBJ1-1, the CDR3 gives the full variable domain: NAGVMQNPRHLVRRRGQEARLRCSPMKGHSHVYWYRQLPEEGLKFMVYLQKENIIDESGMPKERFSAEFPKEGPSILRIQQVVRGDSAAYFCASAGGQGHQNTEAFFGQGTRLTVV.

The CDR3 loop is CSVVPVNTEAFF. The CDR3 coding sequence is TGCAGCGTTGTCCCAGTGAACACTGAAGCTTTCTTT. The V and J genes are TRBV29-1 and TRBJ1-1; D remains ambiguous. The V gene's germline CDR1 is SQVTM and CDR2 ANQGSEA. V lost 4 bases and J lost 0, with 6 bases in between. This CDR3 spans 12 amino acids. The full variable domain, in which reference TRBV29-1 and TRBJ1-1 provide the parts outside the CDR3, is SAVISQKPSRDICQRGTSLTIQCQVDSQVTMMFWYRQQPGQSLTLIATANQGSEATYESGFVIDKFPISRPNLTFSTLTVSNMSPEDSSIYLCSVVPVNTEAFFGQGTRLTVV.

V is TRBV28 and J is TRBJ1-5, with D perhaps TRBD1 (5 bases). The CDR3 has 16 residues. CDR1 and CDR2 from the germline V gene are MDHEN and SYDVKM. The V end lost 0 bases, the J end lost 6 bases, and 15 bases lay between the germline ends. Here the CDR3 reads CASSLWRGGGLQPQHF. Written as DNA, the CDR3 is TGTGCCAGCAGTTTATGGCGGGGGGGAGGTCTTCAGCCCCAGCATTTT.

The chain recombines TRBV7-2 with TRBJ2-2, with TRBD2 identical over 10 bases. Germline CDR1 SGHTA, CDR2 FQGNSA. J gave up 7 bases and V 5 bases, and 4 bases lay outside the gene matches. This CDR3 is 14 amino acids long. The CDR3 loop reads CASSEAGGNGELFF. CDR3 DNA sequence: TGTGCCAGCAGCGAAGCGGGGGGGAACGGGGAGCTGTTTTTT.

The chain links TRBV5-4 to TRBJ2-1, with TRBD2 identical over 7 bases. The V and J ends lost 5 bases and 7 bases, in that order; junction bases with no gene match: 6. This CDR3 contains 13 residues. Germline CDR1 reads SGHNT; CDR2 reads YYREEE (reference sequence). CDR3 DNA sequence: TGTGCCAGCAGTGGGGGGGTAGTGAATGAGCAGTTCTTC. Encoded protein: CASSGGVVNEQFF.

This clone is a singleton in its sample. The V call is TRBV2, the J call TRBJ1-2, with TRBD1 matching 9 bases. J lost 7 bases, V lost 4 bases, and 7 bases had no gene match. CDR1 and CDR2 (germline): SNHLY, FYNNEI. The CDR3 runs 14 residues. CDR3 loop: CASSGRDRASGYTF. Written as DNA, the CDR3 is TGTGCCAGCAGTGGTCGGGACAGGGCTTCTGGCTACACCTTC.

The chain uses TRBV7-8 and TRBJ1-4; TRBD1 agrees at 7 bases. In germline, CDR1 is SGHVS, CDR2 FQNEAQ. Trimming at V came to 5 bases and at J to 6 bases, leaving 6 bases not matched to a gene. There are 14 residues in the CDR3. The CDR3 loop reads CASSPGQLDEKLFF. The CDR3, as DNA: TGTGCCAGCAGCCCGGGACAGTTGGATGAAAAACTGTTTTTT.

This clone occurred many times. The chain is built from TRBV4-2 and TRBJ1-1, with a weak D call TRBD1 (5 bases). The V end lost 2 bases, the J end lost 5 bases, and 15 bases lay between the germline ends. CDR1 is LGHNA and CDR2 is YNFKEQ in the germline V gene. This CDR3 comprises 15 residues. The CDR3 here is CASSQFQAGRTEAFF. CDR3 DNA: TGTGCCAGCAGCCAATTTCAGGCAGGGAGGACTGAAGCTTTCTTT.

The gene calls are TRBV4-1 and TRBJ2-1; 8 bases fit TRBD1. Per the germline V gene, CDR1 is MGHRA and CDR2 is YSYEKL. The CDR3 sequence is 17 residues long. The V gene end was trimmed by 1 base and the J gene end by 8 bases; junction bases not matched to a gene: 13. The CDR3 loop is CASSQGARTGMGDEQFF. The CDR3 nucleotides read TGCGCCAGCAGCCAAGGGGCTCGGACAGGGATGGGGGATGAGCAGTTCTTC.

This chain's CDR3 is CASSLGGDYNEQFF. In DNA, the CDR3 is TGCGCCAGCAGCTTAGGGGGAGACTACAATGAGCAGTTCTTC. The rearrangement links TRBV5-1 to TRBJ2-1; D is possibly TRBD1 (6 bases). CDR1 and CDR2 from the germline V gene are SGHRS and YFSETQ. V was trimmed by 2 bases and J by 3 bases, leaving 9 bases between them. This CDR3 is 14 amino acids long.

The genes are TRBV5-1 and TRBJ2-3; no definite D call. The ends were cut back, 0 bases at V and 2 bases at J, with 10 bases in the middle. Germline lookup yields CDR1 SGHRS and CDR2 YFSETQ. This CDR3 is 15 amino acids long. The CDR3 loop is CASSLGHRHTDTQYF. Here the CDR3 DNA reads TGCGCCAGCAGCTTGGGGCACAGACACACAGATACGCAGTATTTT.

V is TRBV24-1 and J is TRBJ2-7, with 9 positions matching TRBD1. This CDR3 has 20 amino acids. CDR1 is KGHDR, CDR2 SFDVKD, per germline. Unmatched junction bases numbered 24, after V lost 4 bases and J lost 6 bases. CDR3 in DNA: TGTGCCACCAGTGACAAATCTGGCCCGAGACAGGCGGGACAGGGACCCGAGCAGTACTTC. This codes for CATSDKSGPRQAGQGPEQYF.

The chain combines TRBV6-5 with TRBJ1-1; D gene unclear. The CDR3 has 13 amino acids. CDR1 and CDR2 from the germline V gene are MNHEY and SVGAGI. V lost 2 bases to trimming and J lost 6 bases, with 10 bases between them. Here the CDR3 reads CASSYILGAEAFF. In DNA form, the CDR3 reads TGTGCCAGCAGTTACATCTTAGGAGCTGAAGCTTTCTTT.

The CDR3 DNA is TGTGCCAGCAGCGGACAGGGGGATACGCAGTATTTT. Its translation: CASSGQGDTQYF. This chain joins TRBV6-5 and TRBJ2-3; 9 nucleotides line up with TRBD1. The CDR3 consists of 12 residues. V lost 6 bases to trimming and J lost 6 bases; unmatched junction nucleotides: 1. Germline CDR1 reads MNHEY; CDR2 reads SVGAGI.

The chain links TRBV10-3 to TRBJ1-6; 7 nucleotides align to TRBD1. The CDR3 has 16 amino acids. Per germline, CDR1 ENHRY and CDR2 SYGVKD. V was pared by 2 bases and J by 13 bases, with 14 bases of the junction left unmatched. CDR3 sequence (DNA): TGTGCCATCAGTGAGCGGGGACAGCTAGAAATTCACCCCCTCCACTTT. It yields the protein CAISERGQLEIHPLHF.

Only a few counts were recorded for this clone. The rearrangement joins TRBV7-2 to TRBJ1-1, with 9 bases fitting TRBD1. After removal of 5 bases from V and 5 bases from J, the junction contained 9 bases not matched to a gene. Germline V lookup: CDR1 SGHTA, CDR2 FQGNSA. The CDR3 has 15 residues. The CDR3 here is CASSPRTGVVTEAFF. CDR3 DNA: TGTGCCAGCAGCCCCAGGACAGGGGTTGTGACTGAAGCTTTCTTT. The complete variable domain, with remaining parts taken from reference TRBV7-2 and TRBJ1-1, reads GAGVSQSPSNKVTEKGKDVELRCDPISGHTALYWYRQSLGQGLEFLIYFQGNSAPDKSGLPSDRFSAERTGGSVSTLTIQRTQQEDSAVYLCASSPRTGVVTEAFFGQGTRLTVV.

This chain links TRBV7-8 with TRBJ1-2; no firm D call. V dropped 1 base and J dropped 1 base, with 7 bases sitting between them. The CDR3 loop spans 14 amino acids. In germline, CDR1 is SGHVS, CDR2 FQNEAQ. The CDR3 sequence: CASSLGEGNYGYTF. The CDR3 nucleotides are TGTGCCAGCAGCTTAGGGGAGGGTAACTATGGCTACACCTTC.

The CDR3 spells CASSPRGRGGENEQFF. The CDR3 DNA follows: TGTGCCAGCAGCCCAAGGGGTCGCGGGGGGGAGAATGAGCAGTTCTTC. The chain recombines TRBV3-1 (or the pseudogene TRBV3-2) with TRBJ2-1, with 9 bases fitting TRBD2. The germline gives CDR1 LGHDT, CDR2 YNNKEL (reference sequence). CDR3 length equals 16 residues. The V gene end was trimmed by 4 bases and the J gene end by 7 bases; junction bases not matched to a gene: 11.

The chain uses TRBV29-1 and TRBJ2-5; weak D call: TRBD2 (5 bases). V lost 4 bases to trimming and J lost 2 bases, with 11 bases between them. The CDR3 runs to 13 residues. Germline CDR1 reads SQVTM; CDR2 reads ANQGSEA. In DNA, the CDR3 is TGCAGCGTTGCCCTGACTACACAAGAGACCCAGTACTTC. Protein sequence: CSVALTTQETQYF.

Points on this clone: At one of its ends the junction is not consistent with the germline gene, which may arise from a read error. This chain uses TRBV6-6 with TRBJ1-4, with a possible D match to TRBD1 (6 bases). This CDR3 has 15 residues. Germline V gene data show CDR1 as MNHNY and CDR2 as SVGAGI (reference sequence). The CDR3 sequence: CASSYSPGVKEKLFF. The CDR3, as DNA: TGTGCCAGCAGCTACTCCCCAGGGGTTAAAGAAAAACTGTTTTTT.

The genes are TRBV6-6 and TRBJ1-4, with 7 positions matching TRBD1. Trimming removed 2 bases from V and 8 bases from J; junction bases left unmatched: 11. Germline V CDR1 and CDR2: MNHNY, SVGAGI (reference sequence). The CDR3 has 16 residues. Here the CDR3 reads CASSYPTTGRPEKLFF. The DNA of the CDR3 is TGTGCCAGCAGTTACCCTACGACAGGGAGGCCGGAAAAACTGTTTTTT.

The chain combines TRBV5-1 with TRBJ2-1; no clear D. Germline-derived CDR1 and CDR2 are SGHRS and YFSETQ. The CDR3 consists of 16 residues. Deletions cut 4 bases from V and 3 bases from J, with 17 bases between. CDR3 loop: CASSPGPGSRYNEQFF. The CDR3 DNA follows: TGCGCCAGCAGCCCCGGCCCCGGGTCCCGCTACAATGAGCAGTTCTTC.

This clone was detected only once. The chain couples TRBV28 to TRBJ1-5; 7 bases align to TRBD1. The germline V gene encodes CDR1 MDHEN and CDR2 SYDVKM. The CDR3 has 16 amino acids. V dropped 8 bases and J dropped 0; count of bases not matched to a gene: 10. CDR3 in DNA: TGTGCCAGCCCTGACAGGGCCCCATATAGCAATCAGCCCCAGCATTTT. Translated, it gives CASPDRAPYSNQPQHF.

V usage is TRBV5-4 and J usage is TRBJ1-2; D perhaps matches TRBD1 (5 bases). Germline V gene lookup returns CDR1 SGHNT and CDR2 YYREEE (reference sequence). V was cut by 2 bases and J by 8 bases, with 16 bases left in between. CDR3 length: 14 residues. The CDR3 spells CASSLPLGVRGYTF. CDR3 in DNA: TGTGCCAGCAGCTTACCATTAGGGGTCAGAGGCTACACCTTC. The entire variable domain, with the rest obtained from reference TRBV5-4 and TRBJ1-2, is as follows: ETGVTQSPTHLIKTRGQQVTLRCSSQSGHNTVSWYQQALGQGPQFIFQYYREEENGRGNFPPRFSGLQFPNYSSELNVNALELDDSALYLCASSLPLGVRGYTFGSGTRLTVV.

J is TRBJ2-6 and V is TRBV7-2; D call uncertain. V lost 1 base and J 0 bases, leaving 4 bases between the germline ends. CDR1 is SGHTA, CDR2 FQGNSA, per germline. The CDR3 contains 15 residues. The CDR3 loop reads CASSLDGSGANVLTF. CDR3 nucleotides: TGTGCCAGCAGCTTAGACGGCTCTGGGGCCAACGTCCTGACTTTC.

The V and J genes are TRBV5-1 and TRBJ1-4; perhaps TRBD1 as D (6 bases). The CDR3 is 14 amino acids. Deletions cut 4 bases from V and 3 bases from J, with 10 bases between. Germline V CDR1 and CDR2: SGHRS, YFSETQ. In nucleotides, the CDR3 is TGCGCCAGCAGCCTCGGACAGCCTAATGAAAAACTGTTTTTT. Encoded protein: CASSLGQPNEKLFF.